This entry lists 28 T cell receptor beta chains sequenced from one sample in a study of blood T cells in healthy people across ages. For the second PCR, which ran for roughly 6 to 12 cycles, a sample-barcoded 5' primer and a J-beta primer mix were used. TCRdb itself ran the 5' RACE reads through MiXCR, one entry per CDR3 protein. In the table there are 1,500,000 or so distinct CDR3 sequences, approximately 43% of which are singletons. The sequenced sample consisted of blood. All receptors come from a woman aged 18-35 years in good health.

The chain uses TRBV7-8 and TRBJ2-5, with a weak D call TRBD2 (5 bases). Germline assignment: CDR1 SGHVS and CDR2 FQNEAQ. Trimming stripped 1 base from V and 4 bases from J, with 13 bases between. CDR3 size: 15 residues. The CDR3 here is CASSLGFTRRETQYF. CDR3 DNA sequence: TGTGCCAGCAGCTTAGGCTTCACTAGGCGAGAGACCCAGTACTTC.

The gene calls are TRBV20-1 and TRBJ1-3; D is unclear. Trimming stripped 3 bases from V and 0 bases from J, with 12 bases between. There are 15 residues in the CDR3. The germline V gene encodes CDR1 DFQATT and CDR2 SNEGSKA (reference sequence). The CDR3 protein is CSASEPASSGNTIYF. In DNA, the CDR3 is TGCAGTGCTAGTGAGCCGGCGAGCTCTGGAAACACCATATATTTT.

The chain has TRBV5-4 and TRBJ1-6; a possible D gene is TRBD1 (6 bases). The germline V gene encodes CDR1 SGHNT and CDR2 YYREEE (reference sequence). The CDR3 sequence is 13 residues long. V was shortened by 2 bases and J by 9 bases, with 9 bases between the two germline ends. CDR3 in DNA: TGTGCCAGCAGCTTCAGGGGAGTTTCACCCCTCCACTTT. Residues: CASSFRGVSPLHF.

This sequence joins TRBV5-1 and TRBJ1-2, with TRBD1 as a possible D gene (6 bases). This CDR3 is built from 12 residues. CDR1 is SGHRS and CDR2 is YFSETQ in the germline V gene. Trimming stripped 6 bases from V and 7 bases from J, with 13 bases between. The CDR3 here is CASNKEDSGYTF. The CDR3 bases are TGCGCCAGCAACAAAGAGGACAGTGGCTACACCTTC.

The V and J genes are TRBV12-3 or TRBV12-4 and TRBJ2-3; 8 bases fit TRBD2. V lost 0 bases to trimming and J lost 3 bases; unmatched junction nucleotides: 11. The CDR3 loop spans 18 amino acids. Here the CDR3 DNA reads TGTGCCAGCAGTTTAGCCCGTGGACTAGCCGAAAATACAGATACGCAGTATTTT. It is translated as CASSLARGLAENTDTQYF.

This clonotype has a count of ten or more. The CDR3 bases are TGTGCCAGCAGCTTAGGACAGGGCGGTAATGAAAAACTGTTTTTT. Its protein product is CASSLGQGGNEKLFF. The V call is TRBV7-2, the J call TRBJ1-4, with TRBD1 identical over 7 bases. Germline CDR1 SGHTA, CDR2 FQGNSA. This CDR3 is built from 15 residues. V lost 1 base to trimming and J lost 4 bases; unmatched junction nucleotides: 3.

This clonotype was observed a handful of times. This chain connects TRBV12-3 or TRBV12-4 to TRBJ1-5; 7 bases match TRBD1. The CDR3 consists of 15 residues. The junction had 6 bases not matched to a gene; V was cut back by 6 bases and J by 1 base. The DNA of the CDR3 is TGTGCCAGCAGCCGCCCAGGGGGAAGCAATCAGCCCCAGCATTTT. It codes for CASSRPGGSNQPQHF.

This chain uses TRBV24-1 with TRBJ2-3; D perhaps matches TRBD2 (5 bases). Germline lookup yields CDR1 KGHDR and CDR2 SFDVKD. The CDR3 consists of 17 residues. Trimming removed 8 bases from V and 3 bases from J, with 23 bases in between. The CDR3 DNA sequence: TGTGCCACCACCCCTTCCGAGAGAGGGAGCGAGACAGATACGCAGTATTTT. It encodes CATTPSERGSETDTQYF.

This chain uses TRBV4-1 with TRBJ1-1, with no clear D. The CDR3 spans 14 residues. Looked up from germline, CDR1 is MGHRA and CDR2 is YSYEKL. V was clipped by 0 bases and J by 5 bases, with 10 bases between them. DNA for the CDR3: TGCGCCAGCAGCCAAGAGTGGGTTGGGACTGAAGCTTTCTTT. It codes for CASSQEWVGTEAFF.

This clonotype has only a few counts. The V gene is TRBV29-1, the J gene TRBJ1-2; D is possibly TRBD1 (5 bases). Between the trimmed V and J ends, which lost 4 bases and 6 bases, there was a span of 18 bases. The CDR3 runs to 14 residues. Germline loops: CDR1 SQVTM, CDR2 ANQGSEA. CDR3 amino acids: CSVGGTAKVDGYTF. The CDR3 bases are TGCAGCGTTGGTGGGACGGCTAAGGTAGATGGCTACACCTTC.

V usage is TRBV10-3 and J usage is TRBJ1-1; D possibly corresponds to TRBD1 (5 bases). CDR1 and CDR2 (germline): ENHRY, SYGVKD. Trimming took off 0 bases at V and 7 bases at J, with 6 bases between the two ends. The length of the CDR3 is 12 residues. The CDR3 DNA sequence: TGTGCCATCAGTGAGTCCGGGGGTGAAGCTTTCTTT. Translated: CAISESGGEAFF.

This clonotype was seen a handful of times. The chain has TRBV27 and TRBJ2-3; D is uncertain. The CDR3 runs 13 residues. V lost 3 bases and J lost 4, with 8 bases in between. CDR1 is MNHEY and CDR2 is SMNVEV in the germline V gene (reference sequence). The chain's CDR3 is CASSFYFPDTQYF. DNA for the CDR3: TGTGCCAGCAGTTTTTACTTCCCAGATACGCAGTATTTT.

The rearrangement uses TRBV6-2 or TRBV6-3 and TRBJ1-6; D ambiguous. CDR1 MNHEY and CDR2 SVGEGT come from the germline V gene. V lost 2 bases to trimming and J lost 10 bases, with 9 bases between them. The CDR3 length is 13 residues. Here the CDR3 reads CASSYVGNSPLHF. The DNA of the CDR3 is TGTGCCAGCAGTTACGTGGGGAACTCACCCCTCCACTTT.

The chain is built from TRBV6-1 and TRBJ2-2; no definite D call. The germline V and J ends were trimmed by 2 bases and 1 base, with 8 bases remaining between them. Germline V CDR1 and CDR2: MNHNS, SASEGT. This CDR3 is 15 amino acids long. The CDR3 loop is CASSEHNMNTGELFF. The CDR3 DNA reads TGTGCCAGCAGTGAACACAACATGAACACCGGGGAGCTGTTTTTT.

V and J are TRBV25-1 and TRBJ2-7, with a possible D match to TRBD2 (5 bases). Germline lookup yields CDR1 MGHDK and CDR2 SYGVNS. The CDR3 spans 16 residues. Trimming pared 6 bases from V and 0 bases from J, leaving 18 bases between. The CDR3 DNA sequence: TGTGCCAGCAGCGGGGTCGGAGTTCCATTCTCCTACGAGCAGTACTTC. This encodes CASSGVGVPFSYEQYF.

There are a few counts of this clonotype. This chain connects TRBV27 to TRBJ2-1; 13 bases match TRBD2. V lost 2 bases to trimming and J lost 8 bases; unmatched junction nucleotides: 9. The CDR3 spans 17 residues. Germline V gene data show CDR1 as MNHEY and CDR2 as SMNVEV (reference sequence). The chain's CDR3 is CASSLEPLAGGVHEQFF. The CDR3 nucleotides read TGTGCCAGCAGTTTAGAGCCACTAGCGGGGGGGGTACATGAGCAGTTCTTC.

The chain combines TRBV29-1 with TRBJ2-1; D gene unclear. Trimming cost V 5 bases and J 2 bases, with 16 bases left between them. This CDR3 comprises 15 residues. Per the germline V gene, CDR1 is SQVTM and CDR2 is ANQGSEA. DNA for the CDR3: TGCAGCGTTTTGGCACAGTCTGGGGCCTACAATGAGCAGTTCTTC. Encoded protein: CSVLAQSGAYNEQFF.

This clonotype was counted at least ten times. The chain joins TRBV7-2 to TRBJ1-5; D is undetermined. This CDR3 spans 12 amino acids. V lost 2 bases, J lost 5 bases, and 4 bases lay in between. The germline V gene has CDR1 SGHTA and CDR2 FQGNSA. CDR3 loop: CASSLRDQPQHF. CDR3 DNA: TGTGCCAGCAGCTTAAGGGATCAGCCCCAGCATTTT.

Many counts were recorded for this clonotype. The chain combines TRBV27 with TRBJ1-2, with D possibly matching TRBD1 (6 bases). The CDR3 runs to 13 residues. Germline assignment: CDR1 MNHEY and CDR2 SMNVEV (reference sequence). Trimming took off 5 bases at V and 4 bases at J, with 11 bases between the two ends. In nucleotides, the CDR3 is TGTGCCAGCAGTCGAGGGACATCCTATGGCTACACCTTC. It translates to CASSRGTSYGYTF.

This chain links TRBV12-3 or TRBV12-4 with TRBJ2-5; TRBD2 agrees at 11 bases. This CDR3 is 16 amino acids long. With V trimmed by 7 bases and J by 11 bases, 18 bases remained unmatched. Here the CDR3 reads CASNQGTSGLGGEQYF. The CDR3 nucleotides read TGTGCCAGCAACCAAGGGACTAGCGGTTTAGGGGGTGAGCAGTACTTC.

The chain couples TRBV7-2 to TRBJ1-5; D may be TRBD1 (5 bases). Germline CDR1 and CDR2: SGHTA and FQGNSA. The V end was cut by 3 bases, the J end by 7 bases, with 13 bases between. This CDR3 contains 14 residues. The CDR3 spells CASSFNGGTQPQHF. CDR3 sequence (DNA): TGTGCCAGCAGCTTCAACGGGGGAACACAGCCCCAGCATTTT.

This clonotype was observed a handful of times. This CDR3 is CSAREGNTDTQYF. CDR3 coding DNA: TGCAGTGCTAGAGAGGGGAACACAGATACGCAGTATTTT. This chain uses TRBV20-1 with TRBJ2-3; no clear D. Germline V gives CDR1 DFQATT, CDR2 SNEGSKA (reference sequence). The CDR3 is 13 residues long. V lost 0 bases and J 2 bases, leaving 6 bases between the germline ends.

The V and J genes are TRBV6-2 or TRBV6-3 and TRBJ1-6, with D unresolved. The V end was cut by 5 bases, the J end by 0 bases, with 14 bases between. CDR3 size: 17 residues. The germline gives CDR1 MNHEY, CDR2 SVGEGT. The CDR3 nucleotides read TGTGCCAGCAGTCTCCTGAGACCGGGCTCCTATAATTCACCCCTCCACTTT. This translates into CASSLLRPGSYNSPLHF.

The rearrangement joins TRBV14 to TRBJ2-3; 10 bases map to TRBD1. CDR1 and CDR2 (germline): SGHDN, FVKESK. Trimming cost V 0 bases and J 9 bases; bases outside gene matches: 12. CDR3 length: 17 amino acids. The CDR3 DNA is TGTGCCAGCAGCCAAGATGAGACAGGGGGCCCGGCGGGGACGCAGTATTTT. Protein: CASSQDETGGPAGTQYF.

This chain links TRBV7-6 with TRBJ2-3; D perhaps matches TRBD2 (5 bases). Trimming removed 3 bases at V and 3 bases at J, with 13 bases between. CDR3 length: 15 residues. Germline V gene sequence: CDR1 SGHVS, CDR2 FNYEAQ. The CDR3 spells CASSFIYGGTDTQYF. CDR3 in DNA: TGTGCCAGCAGCTTTATTTATGGAGGAACAGATACGCAGTATTTT.

The genes are TRBV5-5 and TRBJ2-7, with 8 bases lining up with TRBD2. After removal of 4 bases from V and 7 bases from J, the junction contained 13 bases not matched to a gene. The CDR3 covers 15 residues. The germline CDR1 and CDR2 sequences are SGHKS and YYEKEE (reference sequence). CDR3 region: CASSQRTSNNNEQYF. CDR3 in DNA: TGTGCCAGCAGCCAAAGGACTAGCAATAACAATGAGCAGTACTTC.

The table lists this clonotype with a few counts. V usage is TRBV12-3 or TRBV12-4 and J usage is TRBJ1-2; maybe TRBD1 (5 bases). The CDR3 has 17 amino acids. The ends were cut back, 5 bases at V and 5 bases at J, with 24 bases in the middle. The CDR3 sequence is CASSPQGAAAFLYGYTF. CDR3 nucleotide sequence: TGTGCCAGCAGTCCCCAAGGGGCAGCAGCCTTTTTGTATGGCTACACCTTC.

This clonotype was counted once. V gene TRBV27 combines with J gene TRBJ2-2; the match to TRBD1 covers 8 bases. CDR3 length: 14 residues. V trimming: 8 bases; J trimming: 7 bases; junction bases outside the gene matches: 9. In germline, CDR1 is MNHEY, CDR2 SMNVEV (reference sequence). The CDR3 loop reads CASAGQGFYGELFF. CDR3 bases: TGTGCCAGCGCAGGACAGGGATTTTACGGGGAGCTGTTTTTT.